These 26 T cell receptor beta chains were all obtained from the same sample, sequenced in a study of cytomegalovirus exposure and HLA in healthy donors. Primers for the PCR totalled 60 Vbeta and 13 Jbeta. The method was immunoSEQ multiplex PCR; TCRdb's version includes in-frame clones alone and lacks a portion of them. The table records 70,000 to 100,000 clones, about 80% of them present only once. Material for sequencing was PBMCs. The receptors derive from a woman aged 45 to 65 in good health and CMV-seropositive.

The V gene is TRBV6-1, the J gene TRBJ2-5; 7 bases fit TRBD1. Germline-derived CDR1 and CDR2 are MNHNS and SASEGT. This CDR3 is 17 amino acids long. J gave up 5 bases and V 1 base, and 13 bases lay outside the gene matches. CDR3 sequence: CASSEVPAQGVGETQYF. The CDR3 DNA sequence: TGTGCCAGCAGTGAAGTACCCGCGCAGGGGGTAGGGGAGACCCAGTACTTC.

The chain couples TRBV5-1 to TRBJ2-1; 10 bases map to TRBD2. Germline loops: CDR1 SGHRS, CDR2 YFSETQ. The ends lost 4 bases at V and 8 bases at J; junction bases unmatched: 9. The CDR3 sequence is 15 residues long. DNA of the CDR3: TGCGCCAGCAGCGCCACTAGCGGGGCTTGGCATGAGCAGTTCTTC. Translation gives CASSATSGAWHEQFF.

This chain connects TRBV5-1 to TRBJ1-4, with D unclear. V was pared by 2 bases and J by 7 bases, with 9 bases between. This CDR3 comprises 13 residues. Germline loops: CDR1 SGHRS, CDR2 YFSETQ. The CDR3 nucleotides are TGCGCCAGCAGCTTCTACCCGGGTGAAAAACTGTTTTTT. This gives the protein CASSFYPGEKLFF.

This clone appeared a single time. This chain connects TRBV6-1 to TRBJ2-1; TRBD1 matches 8 bases. Unmatched junction bases numbered 3, after V lost 4 bases and J lost 7 bases. CDR1 is MNHNS, CDR2 SASEGT, per germline. This CDR3 has 13 amino acids. The CDR3 coding sequence is TGTGCCAGCAGTGGGCAGGGGGCGAATGAGCAGTTCTTC. It is translated as CASSGQGANEQFF.

The chain has TRBV11-3 and TRBJ2-1, with D perhaps TRBD1 (6 bases). The CDR3 totals 15 residues. CDR1 SGHNT and CDR2 YENEEA come from the germline V gene. Trimming took off 3 bases at V and 4 bases at J, with 13 bases between the two ends. CDR3 nucleotides: TGTGCCAGCAGCTTGTCAGACAGGCCGTACAATGAGCAGTTCTTC. It translates to CASSLSDRPYNEQFF.

The V call is TRBV15, the J call TRBJ1-1; weak D call: TRBD1 (5 bases). CDR1 and CDR2 (germline): LNHNV, YYDKDF (reference sequence). The CDR3 contains 15 residues. Deletions cut 0 bases from V and 3 bases from J, with 11 bases between. This chain's CDR3 is CATSRDVAGDTEAFF. Written as DNA, the CDR3 is TGTGCCACCAGCAGAGATGTGGCGGGGGACACTGAAGCTTTCTTT. Looking up the rest from reference TRBV15 and TRBJ1-1 gives the full variable domain: DAMVIQNPRYQVTQFGKPVTLSCSQTLNHNVMYWYQQKSSQAPKLLFHYYDKDFNNEADTPDNFQSRRPNTSFCFLDIRSPGLGDTAMYLCATSRDVAGDTEAFFGQGTRLTVV.

The chain couples TRBV5-4 to TRBJ1-2; the match to TRBD1 covers 9 bases. Unmatched junction bases numbered 7, after V lost 4 bases and J lost 6 bases. Per the germline V gene, CDR1 is SGHNT and CDR2 is YYREEE (reference sequence). This CDR3 region has 14 residues. Written as DNA, the CDR3 is TGTGCCAGCAGCGCGAGGACAGGGGCGCATGGCTACACCTTC. It encodes CASSARTGAHGYTF.

The chain links TRBV29-1 to TRBJ2-7, with a weak D call TRBD2 (6 bases). Trimming removed 4 bases from V and 0 bases from J, with 7 bases in between. CDR3 length equals 12 residues. CDR1 SQVTM and CDR2 ANQGSEA come from the germline V gene. DNA for the CDR3: TGCAGCGTTGCCGGGGGCTCCTACGAGCAGTACTTC. Its protein is CSVAGGSYEQYF.

This clone was detected a few times. The same CDR3 is also encoded by other DNA sequences in this sample. The chain has TRBV19 and TRBJ1-1, with TRBD1 matching over 9 bases. With V trimmed by 8 bases and J by 6 bases, 7 bases remained unmatched. This CDR3 contains 13 residues. Germline V gene sequence: CDR1 LNHDA, CDR2 SQIVND (reference sequence). This chain's CDR3 is CASLDRGRAEAFF. The CDR3 nucleotides are TGTGCCAGTCTAGACAGGGGGAGGGCTGAAGCTTTCTTT.

This chain uses TRBV27 with TRBJ2-6; 9 positions match TRBD1. The ends lost 1 base at V and 2 bases at J; junction bases unmatched: 15. The CDR3 is made up of 21 amino acids. Per the germline V gene, CDR1 is MNHEY and CDR2 is SMNVEV (reference sequence). The CDR3 coding sequence is TGTGCCAGCAGTTTATTCCGAGGACAGGGGATCGCCCTCGCTGGGGCCAACGTCCTGACTTTC. It specifies CASSLFRGQGIALAGANVLTF.

The V call is TRBV6-5, the J call TRBJ1-2; D remains unclear. Trimming shortened V by 6 bases and J by 0 bases, and 8 bases separated the two germline ends. Germline V gene data show CDR1 as MNHEY and CDR2 as SVGAGI. This CDR3 spans 13 amino acids. The CDR3 region has the DNA TGTGCCAGCAGGGGTACAGCTAACTATGGCTACACCTTC. Its translation: CASRGTANYGYTF.

The chain uses TRBV4-1 and TRBJ2-5, with 10 bases identical to TRBD1. The CDR3 spans 14 residues. The junction had 1 base not matched to a gene; V was cut back by 3 bases and J by 3 bases. Germline V CDR1 and CDR2: MGHRA, YSYEKL. The CDR3 sequence is CASSQGQGKETQYF. The DNA of the CDR3 is TGCGCCAGCAGCCAGGGACAGGGGAAAGAGACCCAGTACTTC.

A single count supports this clone. The chain combines TRBV27 with TRBJ1-6; D unresolved. With 6 bases removed from V and 4 bases from J, the gap between germline ends came to 13 bases. Germline CDR1 MNHEY, CDR2 SMNVEV (reference sequence). The CDR3 is 15 amino acids. The CDR3 loop is CASSLSGFYNSPLHF. In nucleotides, the CDR3 is TGTGCCAGCAGCCTTTCCGGGTTTTATAATTCACCCCTCCACTTT.

This clone was counted only a few times. The V and J genes are TRBV2 and TRBJ2-7; 7 bases are a match to TRBD1. The CDR3 is made up of 16 amino acids. V lost 6 bases, J lost 2 bases, and 13 bases stayed unmatched. The germline CDR1 and CDR2 sequences are SNHLY and FYNNEI. CDR3 amino acids: CASRELRDSLTYEQYF. CDR3 nucleotides: TGTGCCAGCAGGGAACTACGGGACAGCCTAACCTACGAGCAGTACTTC.

The rearrangement links TRBV10-2 to TRBJ1-1; 9 bases map to TRBD1. V was pared by 6 bases and J by 5 bases, with 10 bases of the junction left unmatched. The CDR3 is 15 residues long. Germline V gene data show CDR1 as WSHSY and CDR2 as SAAADI. As DNA, the CDR3 is TGCGCCAGCAGCAAGGGACAGGGCGAGCTAACTGAAGCTTTCTTT. This gives the protein CASSKGQGELTEAFF.

The chain joins TRBV5-6 to TRBJ1-2; no clear D. Germline assignment: CDR1 SGHDT and CDR2 YYEEEE. V was pared by 0 bases and J by 6 bases, with 9 bases between. The CDR3 sequence is 13 residues long. As DNA, the CDR3 is TGTGCCAGCAGCTTGGCCGGTTCGCATGGCTACACCTTC. Protein sequence: CASSLAGSHGYTF.

The rearrangement uses TRBV5-1 and TRBJ2-7; 10 bases match TRBD2. Trimming took 2 bases from V and 5 from J; bases not matched to a gene: 7. The CDR3 extends over 15 amino acids. Germline CDR1 SGHRS, CDR2 YFSETQ. The CDR3 region has the DNA TGCGCCAGCAGCTTTCAAACTAGCGGGGATCACGAGCAGTACTTC. Protein sequence: CASSFQTSGDHEQYF.

The gene calls are TRBV6-5 and TRBJ1-1; 9 bases are a match to TRBD1. After removal of 4 bases from V and 5 bases from J, the junction contained 5 bases not matched to a gene. The CDR3 consists of 14 residues. CDR1 and CDR2 (germline): MNHEY, SVGAGI. The CDR3 nucleotides are TGTGCCAGCAGTTCGGGACAGGGCGGTACTGAAGCTTTCTTT. Amino acids: CASSSGQGGTEAFF.

This chain uses TRBV9 with TRBJ2-5, with D possibly matching TRBD2 (6 bases). Germline lookup yields CDR1 SGDLS and CDR2 YYNGEE. The CDR3 extends over 15 amino acids. Trimming took off 0 bases at V and 0 bases at J, with 9 bases between the two ends. The CDR3 spells CASSVEGGDQETQYF. DNA of the CDR3: TGTGCCAGCAGCGTAGAAGGAGGGGACCAAGAGACCCAGTACTTC.

This chain joins TRBV29-1 and TRBJ2-1, with TRBD1 as a possible D gene (6 bases). Germline values: CDR1 SQVTM, CDR2 ANQGSEA. The V end was cut by 1 base, the J end by 6 bases, with 10 bases between. The CDR3 spans 13 residues. The CDR3 is CSVEGQEVNEQFF. The CDR3 bases are TGCAGCGTTGAAGGACAGGAGGTCAATGAGCAGTTCTTC.

The chain links TRBV30 to TRBJ1-5; 8 positions match TRBD1. Trimming removed 1 base from V and 7 bases from J; junction bases left unmatched: 3. The germline gives CDR1 GTSNPN, CDR2 SVGIG (reference sequence). This CDR3 is built from 13 residues. CDR3 bases: TGTGCCTGGAGTGACACAGGGGGGCAGCCCCAGCATTTT. Protein product: CAWSDTGGQPQHF.

The chain joins TRBV7-9 to TRBJ2-1, with D perhaps TRBD2 (5 bases). Germline CDR1 reads SEHNR; CDR2 reads FQNEAQ (reference sequence). V dropped 2 bases and J dropped 8 bases, with 7 bases sitting between them. This CDR3 comprises 12 residues. The CDR3 bases are TGTGCCAGCAGCTTAAACGGGGATGAGCAGTTCTTC. It encodes CASSLNGDEQFF. Full variable domain (missing parts from reference TRBV7-9 and TRBJ2-1): DTGVSQNPRHKITKRGQNVTFRCDPISEHNRLYWYRQTLGQGPEFLTYFQNEAQLEKSRLLSDRFSAERPKGSFSTLEIQRTEQGDSAMYLCASSLNGDEQFFGPGTRLTVL.

J is TRBJ2-5 and V is TRBV29-1; the D gene is possibly TRBD2 (5 bases). V was shortened by 4 bases and J by 4 bases, with 10 bases between the two germline ends. The germline gives CDR1 SQVTM, CDR2 ANQGSEA. The CDR3 loop spans 12 amino acids. DNA of the CDR3: TGCAGCGTTGTGGTGGCGGGAGAGACCCAGTACTTC. It codes for CSVVVAGETQYF.

V and J are TRBV11-3 and TRBJ2-5, with 7 bases aligning to TRBD1. V lost 5 bases and J lost 4; bases outside the gene matches: 7. This CDR3 has 14 residues. Looked up from germline, CDR1 is SGHNT and CDR2 is YENEEA. The CDR3 DNA reads TGTGCCAGCAGCGCCGAGACAGGGAGAGAGACCCAGTACTTC. Amino acids: CASSAETGRETQYF.

This clone was recorded once. In the same sample, other DNA sequences code for this CDR3. V usage is TRBV5-4 and J usage is TRBJ1-2; D is possibly TRBD1 (5 bases). The CDR3 covers 15 residues. V lost 0 bases and J lost 3, with 12 bases in between. Germline lookup yields CDR1 SGHNT and CDR2 YYREEE (reference sequence). The CDR3 nucleotides read TGTGCCAGCAGCTTGGTGGGGCGGAATGACTATGGCTACACCTTC. Translated, it gives CASSLVGRNDYGYTF.

This clone was recorded a few times. The CDR3 loop reads CASSFGRGSTEAFF. The CDR3 nucleotides are TGTGCCAGCAGCTTCGGACGGGGGAGCACTGAAGCTTTCTTT. This chain links TRBV14 with TRBJ1-1; a weak D match, TRBD1 (5 bases). This CDR3 has 14 amino acids. Germline values: CDR1 SGHDN, CDR2 FVKESK. Trimming took 5 bases from V and 4 from J, leaving 14 bases between them. The whole variable domain, remainder taken from reference TRBV14 and TRBJ1-1, is EAGVTQFPSHSVIEKGQTVTLRCDPISGHDNLYWYRRVMGKEIKFLLHFVKESKQDESGMPNNRFLAERTGGTYSTLKVQPAELEDSGVYFCASSFGRGSTEAFFGQGTRLTVV.